This is a list of T cell receptor beta chains from one sample in a study of blood T cells in healthy people across ages. TCRdb processed the 5' RACE reads anew with MiXCR; each CDR3 protein has one entry. This sample has roughly 800,000 distinct CDR3 sequences; 25% occur once, and the top ten carry 3% to 4.5%. This same sample was also part of a study on T cells of mothers and their children.

Sample: blood. These TCRs come from a boy between 5 and 17 years old in good health. CDR3s include the opening cysteine and the closing phenylalanine or tryptophan. The D gene is left open where the match is weak. The listing skips clone size in some rows; elsewhere it reads once, few, many or a size class.

D: .
size: .
J: TRBJ1-5
V: TRBV4-1
DNA: TGCGCCAGCAGCCAAGATTTCTCTAGCAATCAGCCCCAGCATTTT
CDR3: CASSQDFSSNQPQHF

D: TRBD1
size: .
J: TRBJ2-1
V: TRBV4-2
DNA: TGTGCCAGCAGCCAAGACCCGGGACAGGGGGTTGATGAGCAGTTCTTC
CDR3: CASSQDPGQGVDEQFF

D: TRBD1
size: .
J: TRBJ1-2
V: TRBV6-1
DNA: TGTGCCAGCAGTCACGGGACAGGGGCCTTCTACTATGGCTACACCTTC
CDR3: CASSHGTGAFYYGYTF

D: TRBD2
size: .
J: TRBJ2-7
V: TRBV20-1
DNA: TGCAGTGCTAGAGCCGACCCGCGGGAGTACGAGCAGTACTTC
CDR3: CSARADPREYEQYF

D: .
size: few
J: TRBJ2-5
V: TRBV28
DNA: TGTGCCAGTACCTTGGGAGGAGAGATAAGCCAGTACTTC
CDR3: CASTLGGEISQYF

D: TRBD1
size: few
J: TRBJ1-5
V: TRBV5-1
DNA: TGCGCCAGCAGCTTTACAGGGGGCGAGGATCAGCCCCAGCATTTT
CDR3: CASSFTGGEDQPQHF

D: .
size: few
J: TRBJ2-7
V: TRBV4-1
DNA: TGCGCCAGCAGCCAAGGAGGGCTAGCCGCCGCCTACGAGCAGTACTTC
CDR3: CASSQGGLAAAYEQYF

D: .
size: few
J: TRBJ2-1
V: TRBV12-3/TRBV12-4
DNA: TGTGCCAGCAGTTTATCCCCCTCCTACAATGAGCAGCTCTTC
CDR3: CASSLSPSYNEQLF

D: .
size: few
J: TRBJ2-1
V: TRBV29-1
DNA: TGCAGCGTTGCCCATCTAGAAGGGGAGCAGTTCTTC
CDR3: CSVAHLEGEQFF

D: .
size: .
J: TRBJ1-1
V: TRBV7-8
DNA: TGTGCCAGCAAGCTTAATATGGGCCCGAACACTGAAGCTTTCTTT
CDR3: CASKLNMGPNTEAFF

D: TRBD1
size: .
J: TRBJ2-5
V: TRBV10-3
DNA: TGTACCTCGAGACAGGGGGCGGGCGAGACCCAGTACTTC
CDR3: CTSRQGAGETQYF

D: TRBD1
size: .
J: TRBJ2-2
V: TRBV28
DNA: TGTGCCAGCAGTCTACCGGACAGGGGATGGACCGGGGAGCTGTTTTTT
CDR3: CASSLPDRGWTGELFF

D: .
size: .
J: TRBJ2-1
V: TRBV4-1
DNA: TGCGCCAGCAGCCAAGATGGGGGCAGAGGGGAGACCCGGTACTTC
CDR3: CASSQDGGRGETRYF

D: .
size: .
J: TRBJ2-7
V: TRBV29-1
DNA: TGCAGCGTTGCTGCGGCAGAGGACTCCTACGAGCAGTACTTC
CDR3: CSVAAAEDSYEQYF

D: .
size: .
J: TRBJ1-2
V: TRBV28
DNA: TGTGCCAGCAGTTCGGGGCGGACATACCGCGGGACTAACTATGGCTACACCTTC
CDR3: CASSSGRTYRGTNYGYTF

D: .
size: .
J: TRBJ1-1
V: TRBV10-3
DNA: TGTGCCATCAGTGAGGCCGGGGGGGTCAAGAACACTGAAGCTTTCTTT
CDR3: CAISEAGGVKNTEAFF

D: .
size: .
J: TRBJ2-1
V: TRBV27
DNA: TGTGCCAGCAGTCCTTCCGGCCGGTACAATGAGCAGTTCTTC
CDR3: CASSPSGRYNEQFF

D: TRBD2
size: many
J: TRBJ2-3
V: TRBV29-1
DNA: TGCAGCGTCCTATCGGTACTAGCGGGAGTGAGCACAGATACGCAGTATTTT
CDR3: CSVLSVLAGVSTDTQYF

D: .
size: .
J: TRBJ2-7
V: TRBV25-1
DNA: TGTGCCAGCAGTGAATTGAGCGAGCAGTACTTC
CDR3: CASSELSEQYF

D: TRBD2
size: few
J: TRBJ2-5
V: TRBV20-1
DNA: TGCAGTGCTAGGGACGCGAGGGAGGGCCCCTCAGAGACCCAGTACTTC
CDR3: CSARDAREGPSETQYF

D: TRBD1
size: once
J: TRBJ1-1
V: TRBV12-3/TRBV12-4
DNA: TGTGCCAGCAGGCAACAGGGACAGGGGAACACTGAAGCTTTCTTT
CDR3: CASRQQGQGNTEAFF

D: TRBD1
size: .
J: TRBJ2-7
V: TRBV4-3
DNA: TGCGCCAGCAGCCCCGACAGGGAGACCTCCTACGAGCAGTACTTC
CDR3: CASSPDRETSYEQYF

D: .
size: few
J: TRBJ1-6
V: TRBV6-4
DNA: TGTGCCAGCAGTGTTGAGGGGTGGAATTCACCCCTCCACTTT
CDR3: CASSVEGWNSPLHF

D: .
size: few
J: TRBJ1-2
V: TRBV20-1
DNA: TGCAGTGCTAGAGCTAGGGACGATTCTAGGGGCTACACCTTC
CDR3: CSARARDDSRGYTF

D: .
size: .
J: TRBJ2-4
V: TRBV6-1
DNA: TGTGCCAGCAGTGAAGCGGGCAAAATCGCCAAAAACATTCAGTACTTC
CDR3: CASSEAGKIAKNIQYF

D: .
size: .
J: TRBJ2-3
V: TRBV20-1
DNA: TGCAGTGCTAGAGTGACTGGCACAGATACGCAGTATTTT
CDR3: CSARVTGTDTQYF

D: TRBD1
size: .
J: TRBJ1-5
V: TRBV20-1
DNA: TGCAGTGCTAGGACTTTGTTATGGACAGGGAAAGACCAAGGGCCTCAGCCCCAGCATTTT
CDR3: CSARTLLWTGKDQGPQPQHF

D: .
size: .
J: TRBJ1-3
V: TRBV18
DNA: TGTGCCAGCTCACCAGGGAAGGACGGAAACACCATATATTTT
CDR3: CASSPGKDGNTIYF

D: .
size: .
J: TRBJ2-3
V: TRBV9
DNA: TGTGCCAGCAGCCTTCGGGGTCCCGGACAGCTGGGGTTTGGTTCCACAGATACGCAGTATTTT
CDR3: CASSLRGPGQLGFGSTDTQYF

D: .
size: few
J: TRBJ2-6
V: TRBV12-3/TRBV12-4
DNA: TGTGCCAGCAGTCCGCCCGGGATTGCTGGGGCCAACGTCCTGACTTTC
CDR3: CASSPPGIAGANVLTF

D: TRBD1
size: few
J: TRBJ2-1
V: TRBV9
DNA: TGTGCCAGCAGCGCCTACGCCGGGACAGAGTTCAATGAGCAGTTCTTC
CDR3: CASSAYAGTEFNEQFF

D: TRBD1
size: .
J: TRBJ2-6
V: TRBV5-1
DNA: TGCGCCAGCAGCCCCGGACAGGGGGGCGTAGCTGGGGCCAACGTCCTGACTTTC
CDR3: CASSPGQGGVAGANVLTF

D: .
size: many
J: TRBJ2-3
V: TRBV4-3
DNA: TGCGCCAGCAGCCAAGACGGACCGCAGTATTTT
CDR3: CASSQDGPQYF

D: TRBD2
size: .
J: TRBJ2-1
V: TRBV4-1
DNA: TGCGCCAGCAGCCAAGGCGCCCAGGGACTAGCGGTCCTAGGGGAGCAGTTCTTC
CDR3: CASSQGAQGLAVLGEQFF

D: .
size: .
J: TRBJ2-1
V: TRBV7-2
DNA: TGTGCCAGCAGCTTAGAAGCGACTCCGACCAATGAGCAGTTCTTC
CDR3: CASSLEATPTNEQFF

D: TRBD2
size: .
J: TRBJ2-1
V: TRBV11-2
DNA: TGTGCCAGCAGCTGGGGAGCTCTAGCGGCCCACTGGGACGCCTACAATGAGCAGTTCTTC
CDR3: CASSWGALAAHWDAYNEQFF

D: .
size: few
J: TRBJ1-2
V: TRBV28
DNA: TGTGCCAGCGTCTTCGGGGGAGCGTATGGCTACACCTTC
CDR3: CASVFGGAYGYTF

D: .
size: .
J: TRBJ2-7
V: TRBV20-1
DNA: TGCAGTGCAAGGGACATCTCAACCTACGAGCAGTACTTC
CDR3: CSARDISTYEQYF

D: TRBD1
size: .
J: TRBJ1-2
V: TRBV4-3
DNA: TGCGCCAGCAGCCAAACGACAGGGGGTTTCTATGGCTACACCTTC
CDR3: CASSQTTGGFYGYTF

D: .
size: few
J: TRBJ2-3
V: TRBV4-3
DNA: TGCGCCAGCAGCCAAGATTTGACTACGCCCACAGATACGCAGTATTTT
CDR3: CASSQDLTTPTDTQYF

D: .
size: few
J: TRBJ1-6
V: TRBV6-5
DNA: TGTGCCAGCAGTTCTCAGGGTTCCTTGTATAATTCACCCCTCCACTTT
CDR3: CASSSQGSLYNSPLHF

D: TRBD1
size: few
J: TRBJ2-5
V: TRBV28
DNA: TGTGCCAGCAGTTTACGGGACAGGGGGGGAGAGACCCAGTACTTC
CDR3: CASSLRDRGGETQYF

D: .
size: .
J: TRBJ2-1
V: TRBV7-9
DNA: TGTGCCAGCAGTCGTGAAGACACTAGCAAGCCCTACAATGAGCAGTTCTTC
CDR3: CASSREDTSKPYNEQFF

D: .
size: .
J: TRBJ2-5
V: TRBV20-1
DNA: TGCAGTGCTGCCAGGGTGGCAGAGACCCAGTACTTC
CDR3: CSAARVAETQYF

D: .
size: few
J: TRBJ1-2
V: TRBV4-3
DNA: TGCGCCAGCAGCCAAGCTGGCGGAAACTATGGCTACACCTTC
CDR3: CASSQAGGNYGYTF

D: TRBD2
size: .
J: TRBJ2-3
V: TRBV9
DNA: TGTGCCAGCAGCGTAGCTAGCGGGGGGTCCCTACTCGCAGATACGCAGTATTTT
CDR3: CASSVASGGSLLADTQYF

D: .
size: .
J: TRBJ2-1
V: TRBV7-2
DNA: TGTGCCAGCAGCTTAATTGGGGCAGGGGTTGGGAATGAGCAGTTCTTC
CDR3: CASSLIGAGVGNEQFF

D: TRBD2
size: few
J: TRBJ2-5
V: TRBV28
DNA: TGTGCCAGCAGTTTTACAAGGACTAGCGGGGCCTATAACTGGAAAGTCCAAGAGACCCAGTACTTC
CDR3: CASSFTRTSGAYNWKVQETQYF

D: .
size: few
J: TRBJ1-1
V: TRBV29-1
DNA: TGCAGCGTTGAAGTAGTCCTGGGGGGCCGGGAAGCTTTCTTT
CDR3: CSVEVVLGGREAFF